The next 31 T cell receptor beta chains were all read from a single sample in a study of CD8 T cells in Susac syndrome. Random hexamers were used to reverse transcribe an amount of about 0.45 to 1 ug RNA. TCRdb recomputed calls from the immunoSEQ multiplex PCR reads with MiXCR, one row per CDR3 protein. The repertoire holds 150,000 to 200,000 distinct CDR3 sequences, with 90% to 95% as singletons. The specimen was CD4+ T cells from PBMCs. These receptors were taken from a human donor in good health.

CDR3 sequence (DNA): TGCGCCAGCAGCCCCCACAGGGGTAGAGGCTACACCTTC. This sequence encodes CASSPHRGRGYTF. The V and J genes are TRBV4-3 and TRBJ1-2, with TRBD1 matching over 7 bases. Germline trimming cut 4 bases from V and 8 bases from J; bases unmatched to any gene: 7. Germline V lookup: CDR1 LGHNA, CDR2 YSLEER. The CDR3 totals 13 residues.

V usage is TRBV20-1 and J usage is TRBJ2-7; D ambiguous. The CDR3 sequence is 11 residues long. CDR1 and CDR2 (germline): DFQATT, SNEGSKA (reference sequence). In DNA form, the CDR3 reads TGCAGCGCCGGTCGAACCTACGAGCAGTACTTC. Translating gives CSAGRTYEQYF.

This chain connects TRBV3-1 to TRBJ2-7; 9 bases are shared with TRBD2. Looked up from germline, CDR1 is LGHDT and CDR2 is YNNKEL (reference sequence). The V segment lost 5 bases and the J segment 5 bases; nucleotides outside the gene matches: 7. CDR3 length: 14 residues. CDR3 protein: CASSAAGTSNEQYF. In DNA, the CDR3 is TGTGCCAGCAGCGCCGCCGGGACTAGCAACGAGCAGTACTTC.

This clonotype came up once. The chain employs TRBV2 and TRBJ2-1; D not resolved. Germline V gene sequence: CDR1 SNHLY, CDR2 FYNNEI. CDR3 size: 13 residues. The V and J ends lost 1 base and 5 bases respectively, with 6 bases between them. CDR3: CASSEDSHNEQFF. CDR3 DNA sequence: TGTGCCAGCAGTGAAGACAGCCACAATGAGCAGTTCTTC.

V gene TRBV4-3 combines with J gene TRBJ2-1; D unclear. V lost 0 bases and J lost 10, with 7 bases in between. The CDR3 runs 12 residues. The V gene's germline CDR1 is LGHNA and CDR2 YSLEER. CDR3 nucleotides: TGCGCCAGCAGCCAAGATCGGGCCGAGCAGTTCTTC. Its translation is CASSQDRAEQFF.

V and J are TRBV30 and TRBJ1-5; perhaps TRBD1 as D (6 bases). The CDR3 contains 12 residues. Trimming took off 5 bases at V and 4 bases at J, with 9 bases between the two ends. CDR1 and CDR2 from the germline V gene are GTSNPN and SVGIG (reference sequence). CDR3 bases: TGTGCCTGGGGACAGTATAATCAGCCCCAGCATTTT. Translating it yields CAWGQYNQPQHF. Drawing the rest from reference TRBV30 and TRBJ1-5, the complete variable domain is SQTIHQWPATLVQPVGSPLSLECTVEGTSNPNLYWYRQAAGRGLQLLFYSVGIGQISSEVPQNLSASRPQDRQFILSSKKLLLSDSGFYLCAWGQYNQPQHFGDGTRLSIL.

The genes are TRBV28 and TRBJ2-7, with 7 positions matching TRBD2. Looked up from germline, CDR1 is MDHEN and CDR2 is SYDVKM. The CDR3 has 15 residues. Trimming took 5 bases from V and 2 from J; bases not matched to a gene: 9. Written as DNA, the CDR3 is TGTGCCAGCAGTCCCGGGCGGGGGATGGCCTACGAGCAGTACTTC. It encodes CASSPGRGMAYEQYF.

This chain links TRBV4-3 with TRBJ1-2; D is possibly TRBD1 (6 bases). The CDR3 consists of 15 residues. Germline CDR1 LGHNA, CDR2 YSLEER. The germline V and J ends were trimmed by 0 bases and 5 bases, with 13 bases remaining between them. For the CDR3, the DNA is TGCGCCAGCAGCCAAGATGGGACGACAGGATATGGCTACACCTTC. It is translated as CASSQDGTTGYGYTF.

This chain joins TRBV11-1 and TRBJ1-6; no reliable D call. The V gene lost 6 bases and the J gene lost 8 bases, with 11 bases spanning the gap. The CDR3 spans 13 residues. Germline-derived CDR1 and CDR2 are SGHAT and FQDESV (reference sequence). The CDR3 nucleotides are TGTGCCAGCAGTTTATACCGTGATTCACCCCTCCACTTT. Translated: CASSLYRDSPLHF. Using reference TRBV11-1 and TRBJ1-6 for the parts outside the CDR3, the full variable domain is EAEVAQSPRYKITEKSQAVAFWCDPISGHATLYWYRQILGQGPELLVQFQDESVVDDSQLPKDRFSAERLKGVDSTLKIQPAELGDSAMYLCASSLYRDSPLHFGNGTRLTVT.

The chain has TRBV6-5 and TRBJ2-3; D perhaps matches TRBD2 (6 bases). Germline V lookup: CDR1 MNHEY, CDR2 SVGAGI. The ends were cut back, 0 bases at V and 2 bases at J, with 9 bases in the middle. The CDR3 loop spans 15 amino acids. The CDR3 region is CASSYSGTATDTQYF. Here the CDR3 DNA reads TGTGCCAGCAGTTACTCGGGGACTGCCACAGATACGCAGTATTTT.

This chain joins TRBV9 and TRBJ1-5, with 7 bases that match TRBD1. The CDR3 contains 14 residues. Germline lookup yields CDR1 SGDLS and CDR2 YYNGEE. The V and J ends lost 3 bases and 9 bases, in that order; junction bases with no gene match: 9. CDR3: CASSESPGGTPQHF. CDR3 bases: TGTGCCAGCAGCGAGAGCCCAGGGGGAACGCCCCAGCATTTT.

This sequence joins TRBV6-5 and TRBJ1-4; no clear D gene. Germline CDR1 and CDR2: MNHEY and SVGAGI. V lost 0 bases and J 3 bases, leaving 8 bases between the germline ends. The CDR3 consists of 15 residues. The CDR3 loop reads CASSYSNAPNEKLFF. The CDR3 DNA is TGTGCCAGCAGTTACTCGAATGCGCCTAATGAAAAACTGTTTTTT.

This chain links TRBV20-1 with TRBJ1-2; D is ambiguous. The CDR3 covers 12 residues. Germline loops: CDR1 DFQATT, CDR2 SNEGSKA (reference sequence). The V end was cut by 1 base, the J end by 5 bases, with 8 bases between. DNA of the CDR3: TGCAGTGCTAGAGCAGAGCCTTATGGCTACACCTTC. It translates to CSARAEPYGYTF.

This chain joins TRBV29-1 and TRBJ1-2; no firm D call. Trimming shortened V by 6 bases and J by 7 bases, and 12 bases separated the two germline ends. Germline CDR1 and CDR2: SQVTM and ANQGSEA. This CDR3 is built from 11 residues. For the CDR3, the DNA is TGCAGCGTCTCGAATACGGGTGGCTACACCTTC. Its translation is CSVSNTGGYTF.

CDR3 bases: TGTGCCAGCAGCTTAGGGAGGGATAGCAATCAGCCCCAGCATTTT. This gives the protein CASSLGRDSNQPQHF. The chain has TRBV7-8 and TRBJ1-5; D gene ambiguous. Trimming left V 1 base short and J 0 bases short, with 7 bases between. The germline V gene encodes CDR1 SGHVS and CDR2 FQNEAQ. CDR3 length: 15 residues.

The count of this clonotype is one. The J gene is TRBJ2-1, the V gene TRBV9, with 8 bases matching TRBD1. The V and J ends lost 1 base and 3 bases, in that order; junction bases with no gene match: 3. The CDR3 consists of 15 residues. Germline V gives CDR1 SGDLS, CDR2 YYNGEE. Here the CDR3 reads CASSVQTGDYNEQFF. CDR3 nucleotide sequence: TGTGCCAGCAGCGTACAGACAGGGGACTACAATGAGCAGTTCTTC. The full variable domain, in which reference TRBV9 and TRBJ2-1 provide the parts outside the CDR3, is DSGVTQTPKHLITATGQRVTLRCSPRSGDLSVYWYQQSLDQGLQFLIQYYNGEERAKGNILERFSAQQFPDLHSELNLSSLELGDSALYFCASSVQTGDYNEQFFGPGTRLTVL.

The V and J genes are TRBV4-3 and TRBJ2-3; D is unresolved. This CDR3 spans 13 amino acids. Germline CDR1 and CDR2: LGHNA and YSLEER. V was pared by 5 bases and J by 4 bases, with 10 bases between. CDR3: CASSSRGADTQYF. The CDR3 coding sequence is TGCGCCAGCAGCTCTCGTGGGGCAGATACGCAGTATTTT.

The J gene is TRBJ1-2, the V gene TRBV5-4, with D uncertain. The CDR3 is 13 residues long. The germline V gene has CDR1 SGHNT and CDR2 YYREEE (reference sequence). Trimming took 5 bases from V and 6 from J, leaving 14 bases between them. The CDR3 here is CASSLEGWDGYTF. The CDR3 DNA follows: TGTGCCAGCAGTCTGGAGGGCTGGGATGGCTACACCTTC.

The genes are TRBV14 and TRBJ1-2; D not resolved. CDR3 length: 12 amino acids. Germline V gene data show CDR1 as SGHDN and CDR2 as FVKESK. Trimming removed 5 bases at V and 5 bases at J, with 9 bases between. The CDR3 loop reads CASSTGGYGYTF. For the CDR3, the DNA is TGTGCCAGCAGCACGGGAGGGTATGGCTACACCTTC.

This chain connects TRBV29-1 to TRBJ2-2; D is tentatively TRBD1 or TRBD2 (5 bases each). In germline, CDR1 is SQVTM, CDR2 ANQGSEA. CDR3 length equals 13 residues. V lost 7 bases and J lost 6, with 15 bases in between. The CDR3 DNA reads as TGCAGCGGGGGCCTTGAGGGCGCCGGGGAGCTGTTTTTT. Its translation is CSGGLEGAGELFF.

V is TRBV29-1 and J is TRBJ1-2; 7 bases fit TRBD1. V dropped 5 bases and J dropped 4; count of bases not matched to a gene: 7. The CDR3 consists of 13 residues. Germline lookup yields CDR1 SQVTM and CDR2 ANQGSEA. Here the CDR3 DNA reads TGCAGCGTTCACAGGGGTGCAGGCTATGGCTACACCTTC. Translation gives CSVHRGAGYGYTF.

This clonotype appeared a single time. The chain recombines TRBV29-1 with TRBJ2-7; 7 nucleotides line up with TRBD1. Looked up from germline, CDR1 is SQVTM and CDR2 is ANQGSEA. The CDR3 runs 13 residues. The junction had 6 bases not matched to a gene; V was cut back by 5 bases and J by 2 bases. Written as DNA, the CDR3 is TGCAGCGTTTCCCGGGACAGAACCTACGAGCAGTACTTC. Amino acids: CSVSRDRTYEQYF.

CDR3: CASSLSLAGRETQYF. Written as DNA, the CDR3 is TGTGCCAGCAGCTTATCCCTAGCGGGGCGGGAGACCCAGTACTTC. This chain links TRBV7-2 with TRBJ2-5; 9 positions match TRBD2. The CDR3 sequence is 15 residues long. V trimming: 2 bases; J trimming: 5 bases; junction bases outside the gene matches: 6. The germline gives CDR1 SGHTA, CDR2 FQGNSA.

This sequence joins TRBV11-2 and TRBJ1-6; D call uncertain. Germline V lookup: CDR1 SGHAT, CDR2 FQNNGV. The length of the CDR3 is 15 residues. Trimming shortened V by 1 base and J by 10 bases, and 14 bases separated the two germline ends. The DNA for the CDR3 is TGTGCCAGCAGCTTAGCCGGACGGCTCGAATCACCCCTCCACTTT. It yields the protein CASSLAGRLESPLHF.

The V call is TRBV20-1, the J call TRBJ1-2, with unresolved D. Germline values: CDR1 DFQATT, CDR2 SNEGSKA (reference sequence). This CDR3 region has 12 residues. V was clipped by 3 bases and J by 4 bases, with 9 bases between them. The CDR3 DNA reads as TGCAGTGCTAGCGGAAACCGCTATGGCTACACCTTC. Translating gives CSASGNRYGYTF.

V is TRBV7-9 and J is TRBJ2-5, with TRBD2 identical over 9 bases. Trimming took 6 bases from V and 5 from J; bases not matched to a gene: 4. From germline, CDR1 is SEHNR and CDR2 FQNEAQ (reference sequence). This CDR3 has 13 amino acids. The CDR3 DNA is TGTGCCAGCAGAATAGCGGGGGCCGAGACCCAGTACTTC. The encoded protein is CASRIAGAETQYF.

This clonotype was counted a single time. The rearrangement joins TRBV20-1 to TRBJ2-7; 9 nucleotides line up with TRBD2. The junction had 6 bases not matched to a gene; V was cut back by 1 base and J by 5 bases. Per the germline V gene, CDR1 is DFQATT and CDR2 is SNEGSKA (reference sequence). There are 14 residues in the CDR3. The CDR3 here is CSARVARGGNEQYF. The CDR3 DNA follows: TGCAGTGCTAGAGTGGCGCGGGGGGGCAACGAGCAGTACTTC.

The chain links TRBV7-8 to TRBJ1-2; D is perhaps TRBD1 (6 bases). Germline values: CDR1 SGHVS, CDR2 FQNEAQ. CDR3 length: 14 amino acids. Trimming shortened V by 2 bases and J by 2 bases, and 9 bases separated the two germline ends. CDR3 in amino acids: CASSLYTGNYGYTF. DNA of the CDR3: TGTGCCAGCAGCTTATACACAGGGAACTATGGCTACACCTTC. The complete variable domain, with remaining parts taken from reference TRBV7-8 and TRBJ1-2, reads GAGVSQSPRYKVAKRGQDVALRCDPISGHVSLFWYQQALGQGPEFLTYFQNEAQLDKSGLPSDRFFAERPEGSVSTLKIQRTQQEDSAVYLCASSLYTGNYGYTFGSGTRLTVV.

This chain joins TRBV5-1 and TRBJ1-1; unclear D gene. Germline V CDR1 and CDR2: SGHRS, YFSETQ. Trimming left V 4 bases short and J 3 bases short, with 13 bases between. This CDR3 region has 14 residues. The CDR3 region has the DNA TGCGCCAGCAGCCTTCAGACGAGAGACACTGAAGCTTTCTTT. The encoded protein is CASSLQTRDTEAFF.

This clonotype was detected a few times. The V and J genes are TRBV12-3 or TRBV12-4 and TRBJ2-7, with TRBD1 matching 8 bases. The CDR3 sequence is 14 residues long. Trimming took 5 bases from V and 3 from J; bases not matched to a gene: 6. CDR3 bases: TGTGCCAGCAGTCCGGACAGGGTTGGCTACGAGCAGTACTTC. It specifies CASSPDRVGYEQYF.

This chain connects TRBV2 to TRBJ1-1; D is unresolved. Trimming pared 7 bases from V and 6 bases from J, leaving 9 bases between. The CDR3 spans 11 residues. CDR1 is SNHLY, CDR2 FYNNEI, per germline. The CDR3 DNA sequence: TGTGCCAGCACCACAAGGGCTGAAGCTTTCTTT. It is translated as CASTTRAEAFF.